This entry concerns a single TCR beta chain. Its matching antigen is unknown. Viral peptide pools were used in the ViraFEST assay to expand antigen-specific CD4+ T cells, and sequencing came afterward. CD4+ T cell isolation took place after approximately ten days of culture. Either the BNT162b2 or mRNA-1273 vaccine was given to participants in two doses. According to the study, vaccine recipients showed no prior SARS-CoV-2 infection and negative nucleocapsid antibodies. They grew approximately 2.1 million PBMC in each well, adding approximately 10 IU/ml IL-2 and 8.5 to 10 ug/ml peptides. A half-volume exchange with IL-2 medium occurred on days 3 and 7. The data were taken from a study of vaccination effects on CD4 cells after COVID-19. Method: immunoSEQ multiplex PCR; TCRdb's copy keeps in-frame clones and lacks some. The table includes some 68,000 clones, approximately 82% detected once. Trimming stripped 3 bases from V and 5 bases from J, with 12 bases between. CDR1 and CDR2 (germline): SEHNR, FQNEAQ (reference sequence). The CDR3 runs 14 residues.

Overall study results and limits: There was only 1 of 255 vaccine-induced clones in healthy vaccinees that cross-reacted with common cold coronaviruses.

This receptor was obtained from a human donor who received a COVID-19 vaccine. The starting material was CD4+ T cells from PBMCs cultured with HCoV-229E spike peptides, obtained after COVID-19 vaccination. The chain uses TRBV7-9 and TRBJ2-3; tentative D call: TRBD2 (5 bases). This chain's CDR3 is CASSFFRDGDTQYF. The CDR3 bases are TGTGCCAGCAGCTTCTTCCGGGATGGAGATACGCAGTATTTT.